The 30 T cell receptor beta chains given below trace back to one sample, sequenced in a study of Tregs in tolerant kidney transplant recipients. Generated by immunoSEQ multiplex PCR, the TCRdb table keeps only in-frame clones and is missing some. In all, the sample yields 25,000 to 35,000 clones. The sample here was CD8+ T cells from blood, taken before the transplant. Receptors originate from a human donor who received a combined kidney and bone marrow transplant.

With respect to this clone: The observed sequence ends 3 residues before the CDR3 terminus, with the missing tail filled in from the germline J gene. V gene TRBV13 combines with J gene TRBJ2-4, with D maybe TRBD1 (5 bases). The V and J ends lost 5 bases and 3 bases respectively, with 8 bases between them. This CDR3 is 13 amino acids long. Germline V gene lookup returns CDR1 PRHDT and CDR2 FYEKMQ (reference sequence). The sequenced CDR3 bases are TGTGCCAGCAGCGGAGACAGCAAAAACATT. The encoded protein is CASSGDSKNI. The CDR3 as a whole reads CASSGDSKNIQYF.

With respect to this clone: The read gets to within 3 residues of the CDR3 end, and the germline J gene fills in the rest. The V and J genes are TRBV29-1 and TRBJ2-1; 15 nucleotides agree with TRBD2. Losses at the gene ends were 3 bases for V and 4 bases for J; bases not matched to a gene: 4. The V gene's germline CDR1 is SQVTM and CDR2 ANQGSEA. This CDR3 comprises 16 residues. Partial CDR3 DNA: TGCAGCGTTGATGGGACTAGCGGGAGGCAGTACAATGAG. This codes for CSVDGTSGRQYNE. The CDR3, in full, reads CSVDGTSGRQYNEQFF.

Worth noting for this clone: The read gets to within 3 residues of the CDR3 end, and the germline J gene fills in the rest. The chain recombines TRBV6-1 with TRBJ1-2; unclear D gene. Germline V gives CDR1 MNHNS, CDR2 SASEGT. This CDR3 is built from 14 residues. The ends were cut back, 4 bases at V and 3 bases at J, with 12 bases in the middle. The CDR3 bases that were read are TGTGCCAGCAGTGCAAACGGGGATTACTATGGC. Residues: CASSANGDYYG. The whole CDR3 region reads CASSANGDYYGYTF.

Comments on this clone: The read ends 3 residues before the CDR3 terminus; that terminus is restored from the germline J gene. The V call is TRBV6-1, the J call TRBJ2-2; 10 bases are shared with TRBD1. V shed 3 bases and J 7 bases; nucleotides not matched to a gene: 2. There are 14 residues in the CDR3. In germline, CDR1 is MNHNS, CDR2 SASEGT. The chain's CDR3 is CASSEGQGIGELFF. The part of the CDR3 DNA that was read is TGTGCCAGCAGTGAGGGACAGGGGATCGGGGAG.

As to this clone: The read gets to within 3 residues of the CDR3 end, and the germline J gene fills in the rest. The chain is built from TRBV7-7 and TRBJ2-5; D is undetermined. CDR3 length: 17 amino acids. V shed 5 bases and J shed 2 bases, with 21 bases lying between them. CDR1 SSHAT and CDR2 FNYEAQ come from the germline V gene (reference sequence). The covered CDR3 bases are TGTGCCAGCAGCCCCTACCCAAAAACGGGTGGACAAGAGACC. Translating it yields CASSPYPKTGGQET. The entire CDR3 protein reads CASSPYPKTGGQETQYF.

With regard to this clone: The read terminates 3 residues ahead of where the CDR3 ends, so the germline J gene completes it. The chain combines TRBV7-6 with TRBJ1-1, with D hard to call. The CDR3 spans 15 residues. Germline loops: CDR1 SGHVS, CDR2 FNYEAQ. The V and J ends lost 5 bases and 3 bases respectively, with 16 bases between them. The CDR3 sequence: CASSQPQIADTEAFF. Partial CDR3 DNA: TGTGCCAGCAGCCAGCCTCAAATAGCGGACACTGAA.

With regard to this clone: The read ends 3 residues shy of where the CDR3 ends; the end is completed using the germline J gene. The J gene is TRBJ1-2, the V gene TRBV6-2 or TRBV6-3; D is unclear. This CDR3 is 13 amino acids long. Germline V gene sequence: CDR1 MNHEY, CDR2 SVGEGT. The V gene lost 4 bases and the J gene lost 4 bases, with 10 bases spanning the gap. CDR3 residues: CASSLTAIYGYTF. CDR3 bases read: TGTGCCAGCAGTTTAACCGCTATCTATGGC.

A remark on this clone: The CDR3 goes on 3 residues after the read ends, and that part is filled in from the germline J gene. This rearrangement joins TRBV11-2 to TRBJ1-1; D uncertain. Per the germline V gene, CDR1 is SGHAT and CDR2 is FQNNGV. V gave up 3 bases and J gave up 1 base, with 6 bases separating them. The CDR3 contains 13 residues. CDR3 bases read: TGTGCCAGCAGCTTGCCCGGGAACACTGAA. Its translation is CASSLPGNTE. The whole CDR3 protein is CASSLPGNTEAFF.

Worth noting for this clone: The observed sequence ends 3 residues before the CDR3 terminus, with the missing tail filled in from the germline J gene. The V call is TRBV2, the J call TRBJ2-7, with TRBD1 identical over 7 bases. V gave up 6 bases and J gave up 0 bases; unmatched junction bases: 8. Looked up from germline, CDR1 is SNHLY and CDR2 is FYNNEI. CDR3 length: 15 residues. The CDR3 loop reads CASRERTGVSYEQYF. The CDR3 DNA, read in part, is TGTGCCAGCAGAGAGAGGACAGGCGTCTCCTACGAG.

With respect to this clone: The read is 3 residues too short to cover the CDR3 end, so that end is filled in from the germline J gene. The gene calls are TRBV19 and TRBJ2-2; TRBD2 agrees at 12 bases. This CDR3 has 18 amino acids. Unmatched junction bases numbered 13, after V lost 7 bases and J lost 4 bases. Germline CDR1 and CDR2: LNHDA and SQIVND (reference sequence). The part of the CDR3 DNA that was read is TGTGCCAGTAAAAGAGGGCTAGCGGGGGGGCGGAGCACCGGGGAG. This sequence encodes CASKRGLAGGRSTGE. The entire CDR3 protein reads CASKRGLAGGRSTGELFF. The complete variable domain, with remaining parts taken from reference TRBV19 and TRBJ2-2, reads DGGITQSPKYLFRKEGQNVTLSCEQNLNHDAMYWYRQDPGQGLRLIYYSQIVNDFQKGDIAEGYSVSREKKESFPLTVTSAQKNPTAFYLCASKRGLAGGRSTGELFFGEGSRLTVL.

As for this clone: The read halts 3 residues ahead of the CDR3 end, with the missing end drawn from the germline J gene. The J gene is TRBJ1-5, the V gene TRBV19; maybe TRBD1 (6 bases). V lost 5 bases and J 4 bases, leaving 18 bases between the germline ends. This CDR3 comprises 16 residues. Germline CDR1 is LNHDA and CDR2 is SQIVND (reference sequence). The covered CDR3 bases are TGTGCCAGTAGTCCAGACAGGCTGGACCTAAATCAGCCC. This gives the protein CASSPDRLDLNQP. The CDR3 in full is CASSPDRLDLNQPQHF.

Details on this clone: The CDR3 goes on 3 residues after the read ends, and that part is filled in from the germline J gene. The V gene is TRBV6-2 or TRBV6-3, the J gene TRBJ1-5, with 9 bases lining up with TRBD1. The V gene end was trimmed by 7 bases and the J gene end by 2 bases; junction bases not matched to a gene: 3. The V gene's germline CDR1 is MNHEY and CDR2 SVGEGT. The CDR3 contains 14 residues. CDR3 bases read: TGTGCCAGCACGGACAGGGGAGGCAATCAGCCC. Protein sequence: CASTDRGGNQP. The entire CDR3 is CASTDRGGNQPQHF.

For this clone: The read terminates 3 residues before the CDR3 end, so the remaining end is supplied by the germline J gene. The chain recombines TRBV7-6 with TRBJ2-3; 9 nucleotides line up with TRBD2. V lost 5 bases and J lost 8; bases outside the gene matches: 11. Germline V CDR1 and CDR2: SGHVS, FNYEAQ. This CDR3 region has 15 residues. The CDR3 here is CASSPSGAEGGTQYF. Partial CDR3 DNA: TGTGCCAGCAGCCCTAGCGGGGCGGAGGGTGGTACG.

Concerning this clone itself: Sequencing ends 3 residues short of the CDR3 end; the germline J gene provides the rest. The V gene is TRBV14, the J gene TRBJ1-1; the match to TRBD1 covers 7 bases. The junction had 8 bases not matched to a gene; V was cut back by 1 base and J by 0 bases. Germline V gene sequence: CDR1 SGHDN, CDR2 FVKESK. The CDR3 covers 17 residues. The covered CDR3 bases are TGTGCCAGCAGCCAAGGTTTGCCAGGGGGAATGAACACTGAA. This translates into CASSQGLPGGMNTE. The entire CDR3 protein reads CASSQGLPGGMNTEAFF.

As concerns this clone: Read sequence stops 3 residues before the CDR3 end, and the germline J gene provides the missing end. The rearrangement uses TRBV2 and TRBJ1-4, with D possibly TRBD1 on 5 matching bases. The germline CDR1 and CDR2 sequences are SNHLY and FYNNEI. The CDR3 covers 14 residues. Trimming shortened V by 3 bases and J by 8 bases, and 13 bases separated the two germline ends. The CDR3 here is CASSDPQGDEKLFF. The CDR3 bases that were read are TGTGCCAGCAGTGACCCCCAGGGTGACGAAAAA.

To note about this clone: The read is 3 residues too short to cover the CDR3 end, so that end is filled in from the germline J gene. The chain links TRBV2 to TRBJ2-5, with unresolved D. The CDR3 covers 15 residues. Germline CDR1 SNHLY, CDR2 FYNNEI. Trimming shortened V by 4 bases and J by 5 bases, and 17 bases separated the two germline ends. CDR3 bases read: TGTGCCAGCAGTGGCCCGGCTAGTCTCCCTGAGACC. This codes for CASSGPASLPET. The full CDR3 protein is CASSGPASLPETQYF.

Remarks on this clone: The read terminates 3 residues before the CDR3 end, so the remaining end is supplied by the germline J gene. The rearrangement uses TRBV6-2 or TRBV6-3 and TRBJ1-1; D unclear. V lost 2 bases to trimming and J lost 2 bases, with 9 bases between them. This CDR3 spans 14 amino acids. Germline assignment: CDR1 MNHEY and CDR2 SVGEGT. CDR3 sequence: CASSYAGINTEAFF. The sequenced part of the CDR3 DNA is TGTGCCAGCAGTTACGCAGGAATAAACACTGAA.

In regard to this clone: The CDR3 extends 3 residues past the end of the read, so its final part is completed from the germline J gene. V and J are TRBV19 and TRBJ2-1; D may be TRBD1 (5 bases). Germline V CDR1 and CDR2: LNHDA, SQIVND (reference sequence). The CDR3 covers 14 residues. Trimming removed 6 bases from V and 9 bases from J, with 18 bases in between. This CDR3 reads CASSARVLSVEQFF. The sequenced part of the CDR3 DNA is TGTGCCAGTAGCGCCAGGGTCCTAAGTGTTGAG.

The CDR3 here is CASSIGRGNEKLFF. The CDR3 bases that were read are TGTGCCAGTAGTATAGGTAGGGGGAATGAAAAA. The V and J genes are TRBV19 and TRBJ1-4; the D gene is possibly TRBD1 (6 bases). The read ends 3 residues shy of where the CDR3 ends; the end is completed using the germline J gene. The CDR3 has 14 residues. V gave up 1 base and J gave up 5 bases, with 8 bases separating them. Germline assignment: CDR1 LNHDA and CDR2 SQIVND (reference sequence).

About this clone: The CDR3 end falls 3 residues outside the read, so it is completed with the germline J gene. The chain joins TRBV19 to TRBJ1-1, with D perhaps TRBD1 (6 bases). This CDR3 is built from 15 residues. Germline CDR1 LNHDA, CDR2 SQIVND (reference sequence). V lost 1 base and J 7 bases, leaving 16 bases between the germline ends. CDR3 sequence: CASSIVAGVSDEAFF. The CDR3 DNA, read in part, is TGTGCCAGTAGTATAGTGGCAGGGGTGAGTGATGAA.

A word on this clone: The read halts 3 residues ahead of the CDR3 end, with the missing end drawn from the germline J gene. The rearrangement joins TRBV7-9 to TRBJ1-5, with D maybe TRBD1 (5 bases). V was clipped by 6 bases and J by 2 bases, with 11 bases between them. This CDR3 contains 14 residues. The germline V gene encodes CDR1 SEHNR and CDR2 FQNEAQ (reference sequence). Partial CDR3 DNA: TGTGCCAGCAGGGGGGGTGTGGGCAATCAGCCC. Amino acid sequence: CASRGGVGNQP. The full CDR3 sequence reads CASRGGVGNQPQHF.

Worth noting for this clone: The read stops 3 residues short of the end of the CDR3; the missing end is completed from the germline J gene. The chain links TRBV5-4 to TRBJ1-2; D remains ambiguous. The length of the CDR3 is 15 residues. Looked up from germline, CDR1 is SGHNT and CDR2 is YYREEE (reference sequence). V dropped 4 bases and J dropped 4 bases, with 17 bases sitting between them. The part of the CDR3 DNA that was read is TGTGCCAGCAGCGCTTTGATGGCCCCTAGCTATGGC. Protein sequence: CASSALMAPSYG. From start to end, the CDR3 is CASSALMAPSYGYTF.

Remarks on this clone: The CDR3 end is not reached by the read, which stops 3 residues before it; the germline J gene fills it in. The chain joins TRBV7-9 to TRBJ1-2, with a possible D match to TRBD1 (5 bases). The CDR3 sequence is 14 residues long. Germline V gives CDR1 SEHNR, CDR2 FQNEAQ (reference sequence). V gave up 1 base and J gave up 4 bases, with 10 bases separating them. The CDR3: CASSLGPDTYGYTF. The CDR3 bases that were read are TGTGCCAGCAGCTTAGGTCCGGACACCTATGGC.

As for this clone: The CDR3 end falls 3 residues outside the read, so it is completed with the germline J gene. V and J are TRBV19 and TRBJ2-1, with D possibly matching TRBD2 (6 bases). The V gene lost 4 bases and the J gene lost 5 bases, with 18 bases spanning the gap. This CDR3 is 16 amino acids long. CDR1 is LNHDA, CDR2 SQIVND, per germline (reference sequence). The sequenced part of the CDR3 DNA is TGTGCCAGTAGTACCGGACGGGGGATTTCCCACAATGAG. Translated: CASSTGRGISHNE. The full-length CDR3 reads as CASSTGRGISHNEQFF.

About this clone itself: Read data end 3 residues before the CDR3 end; the end is taken from the germline J gene. The chain recombines TRBV29-1 with TRBJ1-2, with D possibly being TRBD1 (5 bases). V lost 3 bases to trimming and J lost 2 bases, with 10 bases between them. Per the germline V gene, CDR1 is SQVTM and CDR2 is ANQGSEA. The CDR3 has 13 residues. The CDR3 sequence: CSVEEGLNYGYTF. The sequenced part of the CDR3 DNA is TGCAGCGTTGAGGAGGGACTAAACTATGGC.

Comments on this clone: Coverage ceases 3 residues before the CDR3 finishes, and the germline J gene fills in the end. The chain combines TRBV5-5 with TRBJ1-4; TRBD1 matches at 9 bases. CDR3 length equals 15 residues. V was pared by 3 bases and J by 6 bases, with 6 bases of the junction left unmatched. CDR1 SGHKS and CDR2 YYEKEE come from the germline V gene (reference sequence). CDR3 loop: CASSSTGGIYEKLFF. The CDR3 bases that were read are TGTGCCAGCAGCTCGACAGGGGGTATATATGAAAAA.

On this clone itself: The read ends 3 residues early relative to the CDR3; the germline J gene fills the gap. The chain carries TRBV19 and TRBJ2-7; tentatively, D is TRBD1 (6 bases). Trimming shortened V by 4 bases and J by 0 bases, and 7 bases separated the two germline ends. This CDR3 has 13 amino acids. Germline V gives CDR1 LNHDA, CDR2 SQIVND (reference sequence). The sequenced CDR3 bases are TGTGCCAGTAGTAGGGACACCTCCTACGAG. Protein sequence: CASSRDTSYE. Given in full, the CDR3 is CASSRDTSYEQYF. Combining the CDR3 with reference TRBV19 and TRBJ2-7 gives the whole variable domain DGGITQSPKYLFRKEGQNVTLSCEQNLNHDAMYWYRQDPGQGLRLIYYSQIVNDFQKGDIAEGYSVSREKKESFPLTVTSAQKNPTAFYLCASSRDTSYEQYFGPGTRLTVT.

With regard to this clone: With the read ending 3 residues before the CDR3 end, the germline J gene is used to fill in that end. This chain connects TRBV5-1 to TRBJ1-4; TRBD1 agrees at 8 bases. This CDR3 comprises 15 residues. From germline, CDR1 is SGHRS and CDR2 YFSETQ. V trimming: 4 bases; J trimming: 6 bases; junction bases outside the gene matches: 8. CDR3 sequence reads: CASSPYRGKDEKLFF. The sequenced part of the CDR3 DNA is TGCGCCAGCAGCCCGTACAGGGGGAAAGATGAAAAA.

With regard to this clone: From the germline J gene comes the end of the CDR3, since the read stops 3 residues before it. The V and J genes are TRBV7-6 and TRBJ2-5; 7 positions match TRBD2. This CDR3 has 18 residues. Per the germline V gene, CDR1 is SGHVS and CDR2 is FNYEAQ. Trimming removed 1 base from V and 7 bases from J; junction bases left unmatched: 18. CDR3 sequence reads: CASSLEPWQAGPPGTQYF. The sequenced CDR3 bases are TGTGCCAGCAGCTTAGAACCATGGCAAGCGGGGCCCCCAGGGACC.

Remarks on this clone: Sequencing ends 3 residues short of the CDR3 end; the germline J gene provides the rest. V and J are TRBV13 and TRBJ2-5, with a possible D match to TRBD2 (6 bases). CDR3 size: 17 residues. The V end lost 5 bases, the J end lost 0 bases, and 19 bases lay between the germline ends. In germline, CDR1 is PRHDT, CDR2 FYEKMQ (reference sequence). The part of the CDR3 DNA that was read is TGTGCCAGCAGCCCCGGCCCAGGGACTGAGGACCAAGAGACC. Translating gives CASSPGPGTEDQET. The entire CDR3 sequence reads CASSPGPGTEDQETQYF.